This T cell receptor beta chain was found in a study of cytomegalovirus exposure and HLA in healthy donors. Use of 60 Vbeta and 13 Jbeta primers characterized the PCR. The assay was immunoSEQ multiplex PCR, and TCRdb's table has in-frame clones only and misses some. This sample carries 90,000 to 120,000 clones, 65% to 80% of them seen once, and the ten largest clones take over 3.5%. CDR1 is SEHNR and CDR2 is FQNEAQ in the germline V gene (reference sequence). This CDR3 spans 14 amino acids. Trimming removed 3 bases from V and 2 bases from J; junction bases left unmatched: 4. The clonotype was recovered from a woman in her forties or fifties in good health and CMV-seropositive. The sequencing input was PBMCs. The chain carries TRBV7-9 and TRBJ2-7, with TRBD2 matching 7 bases. CDR3 amino acids: CASSFTGGTYEQYF. The DNA for the CDR3 is TGTGCCAGCAGCTTTACCGGGGGGACCTACGAGCAGTACTTC.